The next 8 T cell receptor beta chains were all read from a single sample in a study of cytomegalovirus exposure and HLA in healthy donors. Method: immunoSEQ multiplex PCR; TCRdb's copy keeps in-frame clones and lacks some. In the table there are fewer than 150,000 clones, roughly 83% of which are singletons. Input material: PBMCs. The receptors come from a man between 18 and 29 years old in good health and CMV-seronegative.

The rearrangement uses TRBV30 and TRBJ2-2; D might be TRBD2 (5 bases). The CDR3 has 13 amino acids. The germline gives CDR1 GTSNPN, CDR2 SVGIG (reference sequence). Trimming stripped 3 bases from V and 5 bases from J, with 10 bases between. The CDR3 nucleotides read TGTGCCTGGAGGGGGAGCGGAACCGGGGAGCTGTTTTTT. Translating gives CAWRGSGTGELFF.

The sample holds one count of this clone. CDR3 loop: CATSSRQESSYNEQFF. The CDR3 region has the DNA TGTGCCACCAGCAGCCGACAGGAGAGCTCCTACAATGAGCAGTTCTTC. The V and J genes are TRBV15 and TRBJ2-1; a possible D gene is TRBD1 (6 bases). The CDR3 contains 16 residues. The V gene's germline CDR1 is LNHNV and CDR2 YYDKDF (reference sequence). V lost 3 bases and J 0 bases, leaving 12 bases between the germline ends. Full variable domain (outside the CDR3, taken from reference TRBV15 and TRBJ2-1): DAMVIQNPRYQVTQFGKPVTLSCSQTLNHNVMYWYQQKSSQAPKLLFHYYDKDFNNEADTPDNFQSRRPNTSFCFLDIRSPGLGDTAMYLCATSSRQESSYNEQFFGPGTRLTVL.

The rearrangement joins TRBV19 to TRBJ1-2, with no clear D. The germline gives CDR1 LNHDA, CDR2 SQIVND (reference sequence). The CDR3 covers 14 residues. Trimming left V 0 bases short and J 7 bases short, with 12 bases between. CDR3 DNA sequence: TGTGCCAGTAGTATAGATCTGAAAGGAGTTGGCTACACCTTC. Residues: CASSIDLKGVGYTF.

This rearrangement joins TRBV5-1 to TRBJ2-5, with 8 bases identical to TRBD2. The CDR3 spans 14 residues. The J segment lost 4 bases and the V segment lost 6 bases, leaving 8 bases of the junction unmatched. Germline V lookup: CDR1 SGHRS, CDR2 YFSETQ. DNA of the CDR3: TGCGCCAGCACCCCTGAGGCGGGAGGAGAGACCCAGTACTTC. Protein sequence: CASTPEAGGETQYF. The full variable domain, with the rest looked up from reference TRBV5-1 and TRBJ2-5, is KAGVTQTPRYLIKTRGQQVTLSCSPISGHRSVSWYQQTPGQGLQFLFEYFSETQRNKGNFPGRFSGRQFSNSRSEMNVSTLELGDSALYLCASTPEAGGETQYFGPGTRLLVL.

The chain employs TRBV19 and TRBJ2-2, with 9 bases that match TRBD2. The CDR3 has 14 residues. With 10 bases clipped from V and 1 base from J, the junction kept 4 bases outside the gene matches. Germline V gene lookup returns CDR1 LNHDA and CDR2 SQIVND (reference sequence). The CDR3: CATFSGRNTGELFF. CDR3 nucleotide sequence: TGTGCCACCTTTAGCGGGAGGAACACCGGGGAGCTGTTTTTT.

This rearrangement joins TRBV7-6 to TRBJ1-1; D not resolved. The V and J ends lost 0 bases and 0 bases respectively, with 8 bases between them. Germline-derived CDR1 and CDR2 are SGHVS and FNYEAQ. The CDR3 is 15 amino acids. CDR3 bases: TGTGCCAGCAGCTTAGCCCCCGGGGTGAACACTGAAGCTTTCTTT. Translated, it gives CASSLAPGVNTEAFF.

This clone was recorded once. The genes are TRBV6-5 and TRBJ2-7; D remains ambiguous. The CDR3 runs 15 residues. V was trimmed by 7 bases and J by 0 bases, leaving 16 bases between them. Germline CDR1 and CDR2: MNHEY and SVGAGI. CDR3 region: CASTSSQPNSYEQYF. CDR3 DNA sequence: TGTGCCAGCACCTCCTCACAGCCCAACTCCTACGAGCAGTACTTC.

J is TRBJ1-2 and V is TRBV2; D gene ambiguous. CDR1 is SNHLY and CDR2 is FYNNEI in the germline V gene. CDR3 length: 15 amino acids. The CDR3 DNA reads as TGTGTGCCCCCCAGTGAAAGCGGCAGGTCCTATGGCTACACCTTC. This encodes CVPPSESGRSYGYTF.